This T cell receptor (beta chain) was found in a study of CD8 T cells in Susac syndrome. Across the study: Patients with Susac syndrome were therapy-naive, taking corticosteroids, with some also receiving intravenous immunoglobulin, or taking intravenous immunoglobulin alone at the time their blood was drawn. The study's findings and limits: Where Susac syndrome CD4+ T cell repertoires were concerned, no clonal expansion was evident.

Germline V CDR1 and CDR2: SGDLS, YYNGEE. The CDR3 extends over 15 amino acids. The V end lost 0 bases, the J end lost 2 bases, and 10 bases lay between the germline ends. Comment on this clonotype: Its antigen is unidentified.

The sequenced target, TCR beta, came from blood CD8+ and CD4+ T cells. With random hexamers, reverse transcription was performed on about 0.45 to 1 ug of RNA. An immunoSEQ multiplex PCR amplified TCR beta CDR3 over 54 Vbeta and 13 Jbeta. One entry per CDR3 protein, called by TCRdb with MiXCR from the immunoSEQ multiplex PCR reads. This sample carries some 170,000 distinct CDR3 sequences, over 90% of them seen once, and the ten largest clones take 0.099%. The rearrangement uses TRBV9 and TRBJ2-3; D gene uncertain. This TCR was recovered from a human donor with Susac syndrome. The specimen was CD4+ T cells from PBMCs. This chain's CDR3 is CASSVARRSTDTQYF. In nucleotides, the CDR3 is TGTGCCAGCAGCGTAGCTCGAAGGTCCACAGATACGCAGTATTTT. Based on the CDR3 plus reference TRBV9 and TRBJ2-3, the full variable domain is DSGVTQTPKHLITATGQRVTLRCSPRSGDLSVYWYQQSLDQGLQFLIQYYNGEERAKGNILERFSAQQFPDLHSELNLSSLELGDSALYFCASSVARRSTDTQYFGPGTRLTVL.